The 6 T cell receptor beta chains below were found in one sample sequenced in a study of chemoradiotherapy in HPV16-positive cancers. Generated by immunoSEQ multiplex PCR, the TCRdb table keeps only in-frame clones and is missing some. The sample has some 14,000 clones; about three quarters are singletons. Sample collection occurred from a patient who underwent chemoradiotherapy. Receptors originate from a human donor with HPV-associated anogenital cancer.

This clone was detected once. For the CDR3, the DNA is TGTGCCAGCAGCCACCAAGTGGCGGGGGGGTACAATGAGCAGTTCTTC. Its protein is CASSHQVAGGYNEQFF. The chain combines TRBV7-2 with TRBJ2-1; TRBD2 aligns across 9 bases. The CDR3 loop spans 16 amino acids. V was pared by 5 bases and J by 4 bases, with 9 bases of the junction left unmatched. The germline gives CDR1 SGHTA, CDR2 FQGNSA.

Here the CDR3 DNA reads TGTGCCAGCAGCCTACAGGGGCACTACGAGCAGTACTTC. Translating it yields CASSLQGHYEQYF. V is TRBV28 and J is TRBJ2-7; TRBD1 matches 7 bases. This CDR3 has 13 amino acids. The trim removed 6 bases at V and 3 bases at J, leaving 5 bases unmatched. In germline, CDR1 is MDHEN, CDR2 SYDVKM.

Here the CDR3 reads CSARDFPEAFF. The CDR3 DNA is TGCAGTGCTAGAGATTTCCCTGAAGCTTTCTTT. The V and J genes are TRBV20-1 and TRBJ1-1; D is unclear. Germline V lookup: CDR1 DFQATT, CDR2 SNEGSKA (reference sequence). The CDR3 spans 11 residues. V gave up 0 bases and J gave up 6 bases, with 5 bases separating them.

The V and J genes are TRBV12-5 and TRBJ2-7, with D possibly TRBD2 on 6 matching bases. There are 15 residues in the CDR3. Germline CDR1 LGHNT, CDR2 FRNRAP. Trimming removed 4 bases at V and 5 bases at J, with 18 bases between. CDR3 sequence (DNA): TGTGCTAGTGGTTCCCAGGGACTCGTCGGAAACGAGCAGTACTTC. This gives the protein CASGSQGLVGNEQYF.

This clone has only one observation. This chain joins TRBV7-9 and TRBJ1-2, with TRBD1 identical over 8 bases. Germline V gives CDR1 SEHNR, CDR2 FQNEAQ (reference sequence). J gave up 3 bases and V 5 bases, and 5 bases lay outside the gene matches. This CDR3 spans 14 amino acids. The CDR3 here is CASSPYRGDYGYTF. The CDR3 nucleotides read TGTGCCAGCAGCCCGTACAGGGGGGACTATGGCTACACCTTC.

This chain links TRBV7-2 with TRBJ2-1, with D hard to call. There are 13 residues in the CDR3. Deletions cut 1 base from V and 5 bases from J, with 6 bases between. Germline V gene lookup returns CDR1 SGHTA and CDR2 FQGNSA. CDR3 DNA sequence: TGTGCCAGCAGCTTAGACCCTAACAATGAGCAGTTCTTC. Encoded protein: CASSLDPNNEQFF.